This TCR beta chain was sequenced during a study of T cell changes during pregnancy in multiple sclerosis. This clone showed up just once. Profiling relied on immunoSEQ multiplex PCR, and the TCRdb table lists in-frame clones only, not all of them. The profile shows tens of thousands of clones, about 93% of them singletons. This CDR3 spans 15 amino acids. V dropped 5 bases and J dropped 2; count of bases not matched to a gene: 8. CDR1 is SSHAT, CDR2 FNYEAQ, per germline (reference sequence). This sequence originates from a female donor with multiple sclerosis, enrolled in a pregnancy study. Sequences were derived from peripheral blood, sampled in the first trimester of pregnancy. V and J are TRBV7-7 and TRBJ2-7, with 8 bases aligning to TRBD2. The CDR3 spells CASSTGLGDTYEQYF. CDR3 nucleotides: TGTGCCAGCAGCACGGGACTAGGGGATACCTACGAGCAGTACTTC.